Each of the 15 T cell receptor beta chains below was sequenced from the same sample in a study of cytomegalovirus exposure and HLA in healthy donors. Produced via immunoSEQ multiplex PCR; TCRdb's table is partial and in-frame only. This sample has a few hundred thousand clones, with approximately 90% found just once. Material for sequencing was PBMCs. The receptors were sampled from a woman aged 18-30 years in good health and CMV-seronegative.

The V gene is TRBV2, the J gene TRBJ2-3, with D maybe TRBD2 (7 bases). This CDR3 contains 16 residues. From germline, CDR1 is SNHLY and CDR2 FYNNEI. V gave up 6 bases and J gave up 7 bases, with 23 bases separating them. DNA of the CDR3: TGTGCCAGCAGACCCCTAACCGGGGGGCAACAAAATACGCAGTATTTT. Its translation is CASRPLTGGQQNTQYF.

This clone was seen a handful of times. The chain combines TRBV15 with TRBJ2-1; TRBD1 is a possible D gene (7 bases). CDR3 length: 18 amino acids. V was trimmed by 3 bases and J by 3 bases, leaving 21 bases between them. Germline CDR1 reads LNHNV; CDR2 reads YYDKDF (reference sequence). Written as DNA, the CDR3 is TGTGCCACCAGCAGTAACACAGGGGTTGGGGGGTACTACAATGAGCAGTTCTTC. This codes for CATSSNTGVGGYYNEQFF.

The chain links TRBV6-9 to TRBJ1-5; TRBD1 is a possible D gene (6 bases). The CDR3 totals 13 residues. Trimming stripped 6 bases from V and 6 bases from J, with 12 bases between. CDR1 is MNHGY, CDR2 SVAAGI, per germline. CDR3 residues: CASSYRDFQPQHF. The CDR3 region has the DNA TGTGCCAGCAGCTACAGGGATTTTCAGCCCCAGCATTTT.

The CDR3 DNA sequence: TGTGCCAGCAGCCCCCCCGGGGGGGACGAGCAGTACTTC. As protein: CASSPPGGDEQYF. V is TRBV9 and J is TRBJ2-7, with 8 bases identical to TRBD2. V lost 4 bases to trimming and J lost 5 bases; unmatched junction nucleotides: 5. The CDR3 spans 13 residues. Germline V gives CDR1 SGDLS, CDR2 YYNGEE.

The chain employs TRBV6-4 and TRBJ2-1; maybe TRBD2 (5 bases). The ends were cut back, 6 bases at V and 7 bases at J, with 16 bases in the middle. Germline assignment: CDR1 MRHNA and CDR2 SNTAGT. This CDR3 contains 14 residues. The CDR3 coding sequence is TGTGCCAGCAGCGCGGGCCTCTATCGGAATGAGCAGTTCTTC. Its protein product is CASSAGLYRNEQFF.

V usage is TRBV28 and J usage is TRBJ1-5, with D possibly TRBD1 on 5 matching bases. The germline CDR1 and CDR2 sequences are MDHEN and SYDVKM. V shed 5 bases and J shed 7 bases, with 21 bases lying between them. This CDR3 spans 16 amino acids. CDR3 sequence reads: CASSPPTGDVGQPQHF. CDR3 DNA sequence: TGTGCCAGCAGTCCACCCACGGGGGATGTCGGGCAGCCCCAGCATTTT.

The chain couples TRBV4-3 to TRBJ2-7, with D possibly TRBD1 on 6 matching bases. Germline values: CDR1 LGHNA, CDR2 YSLEER. This CDR3 is built from 16 residues. V shed 1 base and J shed 1 base, with 14 bases lying between them. Here the CDR3 reads CASSQGAGAGSYEQYF. Here the CDR3 DNA reads TGCGCCAGCAGCCAAGGGGCAGGGGCAGGATCCTACGAGCAGTACTTC.

Regarding this clone: Since a much larger clone is just one base distant, this may be a read error. This CDR3 is also generated by other DNA sequences in the sample. V is TRBV7-3 and J is TRBJ2-7, with 12 nucleotides matching TRBD2. The ends lost 3 bases at V and 4 bases at J; junction bases unmatched: 1. The CDR3 loop spans 14 amino acids. Germline CDR1 and CDR2: SGHTA and FQGTGA. CDR3 sequence (DNA): TGTGCCAGCAGCTTGACTAGCGGGAGTTACGAGCAGTACTTC. Translating it yields CASSLTSGSYEQYF.

This chain uses TRBV10-3 with TRBJ1-5, with a tentative D call TRBD1 (6 bases). This CDR3 spans 13 amino acids. V lost 4 bases, J lost 4 bases, and 8 bases lay in between. Germline lookup yields CDR1 ENHRY and CDR2 SYGVKD. The CDR3 loop reads CAISGQENQPQHF. CDR3 DNA sequence: TGTGCCATCAGTGGACAGGAGAATCAGCCCCAGCATTTT.

CDR3 in DNA: TGTGCCAGCAGCTTAACGCCAGCGGGGGTCCAAGAGACCCAGTACTTC. This encodes CASSLTPAGVQETQYF. V is TRBV7-2 and J is TRBJ2-5; 8 bases fit TRBD2. Trimming cost V 2 bases and J 1 base; bases outside gene matches: 6. Per germline, CDR1 SGHTA and CDR2 FQGNSA. CDR3 length equals 16 residues.

The chain is built from TRBV7-9 and TRBJ1-1, with D perhaps TRBD1 (6 bases). CDR3 size: 16 residues. The germline gives CDR1 SEHNR, CDR2 FQNEAQ (reference sequence). Trimming stripped 6 bases from V and 10 bases from J, with 27 bases between. The CDR3 nucleotides are TGTGCCAGCAGGTCCAACGACAGGTCTACGGCCTCGGTAGCTTTCTTT. Translation: CASRSNDRSTASVAFF.

The sample holds one count of this clone. This sequence joins TRBV27 and TRBJ1-5; D is unresolved. Looked up from germline, CDR1 is MNHEY and CDR2 is SMNVEV (reference sequence). V dropped 7 bases and J dropped 6 bases, with 16 bases sitting between them. The CDR3 is made up of 14 amino acids. The CDR3 reads CASIRTPGGQPQHF. In DNA form, the CDR3 reads TGTGCCAGCATCCGGACCCCGGGAGGTCAGCCCCAGCATTTT.

The gene calls are TRBV30 and TRBJ1-1; a possible D gene is TRBD1 (5 bases). Trimming removed 2 bases from V and 6 bases from J, with 7 bases in between. The CDR3 length is 11 residues. Per the germline V gene, CDR1 is GTSNPN and CDR2 is SVGIG (reference sequence). In nucleotides, the CDR3 is TGTGCCTGGAGTCAGGGCTCTGAAGCTTTCTTT. Protein product: CAWSQGSEAFF.

This sequence joins TRBV7-8 and TRBJ1-1; possible D gene TRBD1, 6 bases. CDR1 is SGHVS and CDR2 is FQNEAQ in the germline V gene. The CDR3 contains 11 residues. The germline V and J ends were trimmed by 10 bases and 4 bases, with 10 bases remaining between them. The chain's CDR3 is CATTGSTEAFF. The CDR3, as DNA: TGTGCCACCACAGGGTCCACTGAAGCTTTCTTT.

The rearrangement joins TRBV10-3 to TRBJ2-1; D might be TRBD1 (7 bases). Trimming took off 10 bases at V and 6 bases at J, with 19 bases between the two ends. This CDR3 is 14 amino acids long. Germline V gene lookup returns CDR1 ENHRY and CDR2 SYGVKD. The CDR3 nucleotides read TGTGCCACCCGCGGGCAGGGGGGTTTCAATGAGCAGTTCTTC. This encodes CATRGQGGFNEQFF.